This record concerns one T cell receptor beta chain sequence. These data are taken from a study of blood T cell repertoires in COVID-19. Some clones are missing from TCRdb's copy, which holds only in-frame ones; the method was immunoSEQ multiplex PCR. This sample yields roughly 440,000 clones, of which around 88% are seen a single time; 10% to 15% belongs to the top ten. This CDR3 contains 12 residues. V lost 5 bases, J lost 6 bases, and 14 bases lay in between. The germline V gene has CDR1 GTSNPN and CDR2 SVGIG (reference sequence). Recruited during active infection, patients (from Seattle) were subsequently followed longitudinally.

The gene calls are TRBV30 and TRBJ2-7, with a possible D match to TRBD1 (6 bases). The sequence came from a woman aged 45-59 years with COVID-19, enrolled during active disease. What was sequenced was peripheral blood. The CDR3 DNA reads as TGTGCCTGGGGAAGGGTAGGGGGCGAGCAGTACTTC. This codes for CAWGRVGGEQYF.